The 28 T cell receptor beta chains in this list originate from one sample, sequenced in a study of shared clonotypes between healthy human individuals. Naive CD8 populations comprised CD45RO-negative cells positively selected for CCR7, excluding terminally differentiated effector memory CD45RA+ cells. TCRdb keeps only in-frame clones here, not all; method: immunoSEQ multiplex PCR. The sample gives around 1.9 million clones, about 93% of which show up once; roughly 1.7% is in the top ten. Sequenced input: naive CD8+ T cells from PBMCs. Receptors were obtained from a man aged 18 to 35 in good health. Some clones in this sample may be carry-over from other donors' samples.

This rearrangement joins TRBV7-9 to TRBJ2-1; 7 bases line up with TRBD2. Germline-derived CDR1 and CDR2 are SEHNR and FQNEAQ (reference sequence). The junction had 14 bases not matched to a gene; V was cut back by 7 bases and J by 5 bases. CDR3 length equals 16 residues. CDR3 sequence reads: CASTPTSGGSNNEQFF. The CDR3 DNA reads TGTGCCAGCACACCGACTTCGGGAGGCTCAAACAATGAGCAGTTCTTC.

The V and J genes are TRBV4-3 and TRBJ2-7; 8 nucleotides align to TRBD1. The germline gives CDR1 LGHNA, CDR2 YSLEER. There are 16 residues in the CDR3. J lost 4 bases, V lost 0 bases, and 8 bases had no gene match. CDR3 nucleotide sequence: TGCGCCAGCAGCCAAGACTCGGGGACAGGTAAATACGAGCAGTACTTC. The encoded protein is CASSQDSGTGKYEQYF.

For the CDR3, the DNA is TGTGCCAGCAGCGGATGGACAGGGGGCTACGAGCAGTACTTC. Protein: CASSGWTGGYEQYF. J is TRBJ2-7 and V is TRBV7-2; 10 bases are a match to TRBD1. With V trimmed by 5 bases and J by 3 bases, 4 bases remained unmatched. Per germline, CDR1 SGHTA and CDR2 FQGNSA. CDR3 length: 14 residues.

This sequence joins TRBV28 and TRBJ2-3, with D unresolved. V lost 3 bases and J lost 5, with 12 bases in between. The CDR3 loop spans 14 amino acids. The germline CDR1 and CDR2 sequences are MDHEN and SYDVKM. The CDR3 here is CASSFSGEVDTQYF. The CDR3 coding sequence is TGTGCCAGCAGTTTCTCCGGTGAAGTAGATACGCAGTATTTT.

The chain recombines TRBV13 with TRBJ2-1; 14 nucleotides line up with TRBD2. This CDR3 region has 16 residues. CDR1 and CDR2 from the germline V gene are PRHDT and FYEKMQ (reference sequence). Unmatched junction bases numbered 7, after V lost 4 bases and J lost 8 bases. CDR3 sequence (DNA): TGTGCCAGCAGCTCCCATGGGACTAGCGGGAGAGATGAGCAGTTCTTC. Its protein product is CASSSHGTSGRDEQFF. Drawing the rest from reference TRBV13 and TRBJ2-1, the complete variable domain is AAGVIQSPRHLIKEKRETATLKCYPIPRHDTVYWYQQGPGQDPQFLISFYEKMQSDKGSIPDRFSAQQFSDYHSELNMSSLELGDSALYFCASSSHGTSGRDEQFFGPGTRLTVL.

V usage is TRBV5-5 and J usage is TRBJ1-5; D unclear. V was pared by 1 base and J by 7 bases, with 12 bases between. This CDR3 is 14 amino acids long. Germline loops: CDR1 SGHKS, CDR2 YYEKEE (reference sequence). This CDR3 is CASSLWGSEQPQHF. CDR3 sequence (DNA): TGTGCCAGCAGCTTGTGGGGTTCAGAGCAGCCCCAGCATTTT.

The chain recombines TRBV19 with TRBJ2-7, with TRBD2 as a possible D gene (5 bases). Germline CDR1 and CDR2: LNHDA and SQIVND (reference sequence). This CDR3 is built from 13 residues. V lost 3 bases, J lost 5 bases, and 11 bases lay in between. The DNA of the CDR3 is TGTGCCAGTAGTATGGGGAGTCTGGACGAGCAGTACTTC. Its translation: CASSMGSLDEQYF. The full variable domain, its missing parts supplied by reference TRBV19 and TRBJ2-7, is DGGITQSPKYLFRKEGQNVTLSCEQNLNHDAMYWYRQDPGQGLRLIYYSQIVNDFQKGDIAEGYSVSREKKESFPLTVTSAQKNPTAFYLCASSMGSLDEQYFGPGTRLTVT.

This chain joins TRBV30 and TRBJ2-3; TRBD2 might be the D (6 bases). Trimming stripped 0 bases from V and 1 base from J, with 11 bases between. The germline gives CDR1 GTSNPN, CDR2 SVGIG (reference sequence). The CDR3 consists of 15 residues. CDR3 in DNA: TGTGCCTGGAGTGTAAGGAGGGCCCGCACAGATACGCAGTATTTT. As protein: CAWSVRRARTDTQYF.

This rearrangement joins TRBV5-6 to TRBJ2-7, with TRBD1 identical over 7 bases. CDR1 is SGHDT, CDR2 YYEEEE, per germline. The CDR3 totals 14 residues. The junction had 7 bases not matched to a gene; V was cut back by 5 bases and J by 2 bases. CDR3 residues: CASSYGTDPYEQYF. The DNA of the CDR3 is TGTGCCAGCAGTTATGGGACAGACCCCTACGAGCAGTACTTC.

The chain uses TRBV4-1 and TRBJ2-1; no clear D. The CDR3 runs to 17 residues. The V and J ends lost 0 bases and 0 bases respectively, with 12 bases between them. Germline lookup yields CDR1 MGHRA and CDR2 YSYEKL. Here the CDR3 reads CASSQDLASSSYNEQFF. CDR3 bases: TGCGCCAGCAGCCAAGATCTGGCCAGTAGCTCCTACAATGAGCAGTTCTTC.

The chain links TRBV11-2 to TRBJ2-5, with D possibly matching TRBD1 (6 bases). Germline V CDR1 and CDR2: SGHAT, FQNNGV. The CDR3 totals 19 residues. The ends were cut back, 4 bases at V and 2 bases at J, with 26 bases in the middle. The CDR3 bases are TGTGCCAGCAGCTCTACTGACTCCTCCGGGACACAGAAACAAGAGACCCAGTACTTC. It specifies CASSSTDSSGTQKQETQYF. Based on the CDR3 plus reference TRBV11-2 and TRBJ2-5, the full variable domain is EAGVAQSPRYKIIEKRQSVAFWCNPISGHATLYWYQQILGQGPKLLIQFQNNGVVDDSQLPKDRFSAERLKGVDSTLKIQPAKLEDSAVYLCASSSTDSSGTQKQETQYFGPGTRLLVL.

The chain joins TRBV7-9 to TRBJ2-5, with 14 positions matching TRBD2. CDR3 size: 17 residues. The V segment lost 2 bases and the J segment 5 bases; nucleotides outside the gene matches: 7. Germline V lookup: CDR1 SEHNR, CDR2 FQNEAQ (reference sequence). The CDR3 loop reads CASSLSGTSGSAETQYF. The CDR3 coding sequence is TGTGCCAGCAGCTTAAGTGGGACTAGCGGGAGTGCTGAGACCCAGTACTTC.

To note about this clone: This sample also contains other DNA sequences that code for the same CDR3. The CDR3 loop is CAISESGGELFF. The CDR3 DNA follows: TGTGCCATCAGTGAGTCCGGCGGGGAGCTGTTTTTT. The gene calls are TRBV10-3 and TRBJ2-2; D not resolved. CDR3 length: 12 amino acids. Germline CDR1 is ENHRY and CDR2 is SYGVKD. V lost 0 bases, J lost 7 bases, and 3 bases lay in between.

Comment on this clone: In the same sample, other DNA sequences code for this CDR3. The chain carries TRBV28 and TRBJ2-2; D possibly matches TRBD1 or TRBD2 (5 bases each). Trimming stripped 6 bases from V and 8 bases from J, with 7 bases between. The CDR3 is made up of 11 amino acids. Germline V gene sequence: CDR1 MDHEN, CDR2 SYDVKM. CDR3 nucleotide sequence: TGTGCCAGCAGCTGGGGGGGGGAGCTGTTTTTT. It yields the protein CASSWGGELFF. Drawing the rest from reference TRBV28 and TRBJ2-2, the complete variable domain is DVKVTQSSRYLVKRTGEKVFLECVQDMDHENMFWYRQDPGLGLRLIYFSYDVKMKEKGDIPEGYSVSREKKERFSLILESASTNQTSMYLCASSWGGELFFGEGSRLTVL.

As to this clone: This sample includes further DNA sequences coding for the same CDR3. The V and J genes are TRBV18 and TRBJ2-7; D unclear. Germline V CDR1 and CDR2: KGHSH, LQKENI. The CDR3 consists of 12 residues. V lost 2 bases to trimming and J lost 2 bases, with 4 bases between them. This chain's CDR3 is CASSPGPYEQYF. DNA of the CDR3: TGTGCCAGCTCACCAGGGCCCTACGAGCAGTACTTC.

The chain uses TRBV9 and TRBJ2-1; 7 bases fit TRBD1. Germline CDR1 SGDLS, CDR2 YYNGEE. Trimming at V came to 0 bases and at J to 8 bases, leaving 2 bases not matched to a gene. This CDR3 comprises 13 residues. This CDR3 reads CASSVGQGDEQFF. The CDR3 nucleotides are TGTGCCAGCAGCGTAGGACAGGGCGATGAGCAGTTCTTC.

The CDR3 nucleotides read TGCGCCAGCGCTCCTAACAGGGGAGGAGGTGGCTACACCTTC. The encoded protein is CASAPNRGGGGYTF. The V and J genes are TRBV10-2 and TRBJ1-2; the match to TRBD1 covers 7 bases. This CDR3 spans 14 amino acids. Germline CDR1 and CDR2: WSHSY and SAAADI. Trimming took 8 bases from V and 7 from J; bases not matched to a gene: 13.

For the CDR3, the DNA is TGCGCCAGCAGTCTAGAGGGGCGAACCGGGGACACCATATATTTT. It translates to CASSLEGRTGDTIYF. V gene TRBV4-3 combines with J gene TRBJ1-3; TRBD1 might be the D (5 bases). Trimming took off 6 bases at V and 8 bases at J, with 20 bases between the two ends. The CDR3 spans 15 residues. The germline V gene encodes CDR1 LGHNA and CDR2 YSLEER.

V and J are TRBV4-2 and TRBJ2-2; no clear D. CDR3 length: 13 residues. Deletions cut 3 bases from V and 5 bases from J, with 7 bases between. Germline V gene lookup returns CDR1 LGHNA and CDR2 YNFKEQ. The CDR3 is CASSHPGTGELFF. CDR3 sequence (DNA): TGTGCCAGCAGCCACCCCGGGACCGGGGAGCTGTTTTTT.

The rearrangement uses TRBV28 and TRBJ1-2, with D hard to call. The germline CDR1 and CDR2 sequences are MDHEN and SYDVKM. The CDR3 sequence is 13 residues long. Trimming cost V 2 bases and J 5 bases, with 9 bases left between them. The CDR3 DNA is TGTGCCAGCAGTTTAAAGGTGGGGTATGGCTACACCTTC. Protein: CASSLKVGYGYTF.

This rearrangement joins TRBV27 to TRBJ2-4, with D perhaps TRBD1 or TRBD2 (5 bases each). The CDR3 extends over 13 amino acids. Germline V gene lookup returns CDR1 MNHEY and CDR2 SMNVEV (reference sequence). The V end was cut by 1 base, the J end by 9 bases, with 10 bases between. The CDR3, as DNA: TGTGCCAGCAGTTTATTAGGGGAGTCCATTCAGTACTTC. Protein sequence: CASSLLGESIQYF.

DNA for the CDR3: TGTGCCAGCAGCGAATTATATCGATCCCGGGGACAGGCCTACGAGCAGTACTTC. Encoded protein: CASSELYRSRGQAYEQYF. This sequence joins TRBV11-2 and TRBJ2-7, with TRBD1 matching 8 bases. In germline, CDR1 is SGHAT, CDR2 FQNNGV. The trim removed 5 bases at V and 2 bases at J, leaving 17 bases unmatched. The CDR3 has 18 amino acids.

Comments on this clone: The same CDR3 also results from other DNA sequences found in this sample. This chain uses TRBV9 with TRBJ2-1, with 7 positions matching TRBD1. This CDR3 spans 16 amino acids. J was trimmed by 0 bases and V by 3 bases; bases with no gene match: 6. The germline V gene has CDR1 SGDLS and CDR2 YYNGEE. DNA for the CDR3: TGTGCCAGCAGCGGAAGGACAGGAAGCTCCTACAATGAGCAGTTCTTC. This gives the protein CASSGRTGSSYNEQFF.

The chain is built from TRBV4-3 and TRBJ1-5; tentatively, D is TRBD1 (6 bases). In germline, CDR1 is LGHNA, CDR2 YSLEER. This CDR3 is built from 17 residues. V shed 1 base and J shed 0 bases, with 13 bases lying between them. The CDR3 here is CASSQVWQGYSNQPQHF. The CDR3 nucleotides read TGCGCCAGCAGCCAAGTATGGCAGGGGTATAGCAATCAGCCCCAGCATTTT.

The V gene is TRBV5-1, the J gene TRBJ2-1, with 8 bases identical to TRBD2. This CDR3 has 12 amino acids. With 7 bases clipped from V and 9 bases from J, the junction kept 6 bases outside the gene matches. The germline V gene encodes CDR1 SGHRS and CDR2 YFSETQ. This chain's CDR3 is CASYQAGAEQFF. CDR3 sequence (DNA): TGCGCCAGCTACCAAGCGGGAGCTGAGCAGTTCTTC.

The chain employs TRBV10-2 and TRBJ2-7; D remains ambiguous. The CDR3 sequence is 12 residues long. Deletions cut 7 bases from V and 1 base from J, with 8 bases between. Germline CDR1 reads WSHSY; CDR2 reads SAAADI. The CDR3 nucleotides read TGCGCCAGCATAGGTCAGTCCTACGAGCAGTACTTC. Its protein is CASIGQSYEQYF.

Of note for this clone: In the same sample, other DNA sequences code for this CDR3. This chain uses TRBV7-3 with TRBJ2-2, with D unclear. There are 14 residues in the CDR3. V was cut by 5 bases and J by 1 base, with 8 bases left in between. Germline V gene lookup returns CDR1 SGHTA and CDR2 FQGTGA. CDR3 residues: CASSPDLNTGELFF. The CDR3 DNA reads as TGTGCCAGCAGCCCCGACTTGAACACCGGGGAGCTGTTTTTT.

This chain joins TRBV19 and TRBJ2-1; TRBD1 or TRBD2 may be the D gene (5 bases each). V lost 8 bases and J lost 7, with 9 bases in between. CDR3 length: 11 residues. The V gene's germline CDR1 is LNHDA and CDR2 SQIVND (reference sequence). Written as DNA, the CDR3 is TGTGCCAGTGGATGGGGGAATGAGCAGTTCTTC. Translation: CASGWGNEQFF.